The present T cell receptor (beta chain) was sequenced within a study of blood T cells in healthy people across ages. Study information: There was about one barcoded beta molecule captured by template switching per two T cells. The study's findings and limits: Diversity was higher, and naive CD4+ cells more numerous, in long-lived donors than in aged donors.

Together with a sample-barcoded 5' primer, a J-beta primer mix was included in a second PCR lasting 7 to 11 cycles. TCRdb used MiXCR to reprocess the 5' RACE reads, holding one entry per CDR3 protein. The sample has roughly 1,100,000 distinct CDR3 sequences, approximately 26% seen once. V was cut by 5 bases and J by 2 bases, with 7 bases left in between. Germline V CDR1 and CDR2: MNHEY, SMNVEV (reference sequence). The CDR3 extends over 13 amino acids. As for this clonotype: Its antigen is currently unknown.

Another study also made use of these data, one on T cells of mothers and their children. Per that paper: A few healthy Caucasian mothers, along with their six children, were the donors. Evidence of persistent microchimeric T cell clones was absent.

This sequence was found in a girl aged 2 to 9 in good health. V usage is TRBV27 and J usage is TRBJ1-5, with D uncertain. The sequencing sample was made of blood. The CDR3 region has the DNA TGTGCCAGCAGTGGCGTTGGCAATCAGCCCCAGCATTTT. Translating gives CASSGVGNQPQHF.